Described below is a single TCR beta chain sequence and its context. Its antigen is unidentified. The study drew the donors from its approximately 120-subject validation cohort, separate from the 666-subject first cohort. This sample stems from a study of cytomegalovirus exposure and HLA in healthy donors. Whole-study findings and limits: Reports showed the classifier diagnosing cytomegalovirus status with high specificity and sensitivity.

CDR1 is SGHTA, CDR2 FQGNSA, per germline. V lost 5 bases to trimming and J lost 9 bases; unmatched junction nucleotides: 8. The CDR3 is 15 amino acids. Using immunoSEQ multiplex PCR, the repertoire was profiled, and TCRdb retains in-frame clones only, with some absent. The sample shows 150,000 or so clones, 89% of them seen only once. Sequenced: PBMCs. This chain links TRBV7-2 with TRBJ1-6; the match to TRBD1 covers 9 bases. The sequence was collected from a woman aged 18-30 years in good health and CMV-seronegative. The CDR3 loop is CASSQRTGVGSPLHF. For the CDR3, the DNA is TGTGCCAGCAGCCAGAGGACAGGGGTCGGTTCACCCCTCCACTTT.